This paragraph reports one TCR beta chain. In the source study's methods: Reference gene primer amplification yielded estimated nucleated cell counts. The table came from immunoSEQ multiplex PCR; TCRdb's copy has only in-frame clones and leaves some out. V and J calls and clone size are as listed in that table; D and trimming were resolved from the DNA. Among more than 200,000 clones listed, around 80% were seen once. The data stem from a study of blood T cell repertoires in COVID-19. Study-level background: The samples span acute and convalescent COVID-19 from the United States, Italy and Spain. PBMCs, B-cell-depleted T cells, or T cells were the source of the cDNA or gDNA that made up the material.

With 6 bases removed from V and 1 base from J, the gap between germline ends came to 7 bases. This CDR3 is built from 13 residues. The V gene's germline CDR1 is MNHEY and CDR2 SMNVEV (reference sequence). The clonotype was recovered from a man in his fifties or sixties with acute or convalescent COVID-19. The genes are TRBV27 and TRBJ2-1; D is possibly TRBD1 (6 bases). The sequencing input was peripheral blood. The CDR3 region is CASRTGSYNEQFF. The CDR3 DNA reads as TGTGCCAGCAGGACAGGTTCCTACAATGAGCAGTTCTTC.